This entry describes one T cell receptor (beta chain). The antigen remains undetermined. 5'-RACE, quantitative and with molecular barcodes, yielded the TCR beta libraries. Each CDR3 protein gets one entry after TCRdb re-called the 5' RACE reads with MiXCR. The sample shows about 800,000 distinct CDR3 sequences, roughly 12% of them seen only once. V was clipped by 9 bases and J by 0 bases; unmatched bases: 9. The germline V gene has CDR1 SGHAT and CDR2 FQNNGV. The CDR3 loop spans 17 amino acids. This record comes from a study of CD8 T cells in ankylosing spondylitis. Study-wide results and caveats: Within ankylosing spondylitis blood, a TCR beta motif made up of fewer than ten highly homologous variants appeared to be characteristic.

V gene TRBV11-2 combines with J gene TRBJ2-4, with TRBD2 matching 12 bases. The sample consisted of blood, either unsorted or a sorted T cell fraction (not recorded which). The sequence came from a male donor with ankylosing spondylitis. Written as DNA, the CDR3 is TGTGCCAGTCGGGGACTAGCGGGTGTTCTAGCCAAAAACATTCAGTACTTC. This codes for CASRGLAGVLAKNIQYF.